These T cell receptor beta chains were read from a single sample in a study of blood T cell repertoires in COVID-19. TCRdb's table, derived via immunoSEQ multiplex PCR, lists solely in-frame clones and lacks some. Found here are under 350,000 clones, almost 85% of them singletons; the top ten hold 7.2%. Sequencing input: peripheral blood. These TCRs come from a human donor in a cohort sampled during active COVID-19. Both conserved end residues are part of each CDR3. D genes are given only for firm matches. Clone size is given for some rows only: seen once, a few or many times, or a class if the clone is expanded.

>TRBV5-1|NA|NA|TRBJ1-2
CASSAGQVNYGYTF
TGCGCCAGCAGCGCCGGTCAGGTAAACTATGGCTACACCTTC
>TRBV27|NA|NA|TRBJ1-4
CASSYAGRVGEKLFF
TGTGCCAGCAGCTACGCCGGGAGGGTAGGGGAAAAACTGTTTTTT
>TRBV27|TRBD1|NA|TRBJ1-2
CASSRQGRDGYTF
TGTGCCAGTAGCCGACAGGGTCGAGATGGCTACACCTTC
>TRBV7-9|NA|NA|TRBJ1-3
CASRLGGTGNTIYF
TGTGCCAGCAGGCTCGGGGGGACTGGAAACACCATATATTTT
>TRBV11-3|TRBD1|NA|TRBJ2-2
CASSPWSYRGGLPGELFF
TGTGCCAGCAGCCCTTGGAGTTACAGGGGCGGCCTTCCCGGGGAGCTGTTTTTT
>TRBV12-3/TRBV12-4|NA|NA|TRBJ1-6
CASSPYSSPLHF
TGTGCCAGCAGCCCATACAGTTCACCCCTCCACTTT
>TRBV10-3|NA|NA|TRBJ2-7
CAIGNRDGNYEQYF
TGTGCCATAGGAAACAGGGATGGCAACTACGAGCAGTACTTC
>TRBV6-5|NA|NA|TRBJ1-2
CASGTSGAVSLGYTF
TGTGCCAGCGGAACGTCAGGGGCCGTTTCTTTAGGCTACACCTTC
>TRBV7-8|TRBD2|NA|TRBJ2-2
CASSLASGGNTGELFF
TGTGCCAGCAGCTTAGCTAGCGGGGGGAACACCGGGGAGCTGTTTTTT
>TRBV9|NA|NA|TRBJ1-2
CASSVGAGAYGYTF
TGTGCCAGCAGCGTAGGGGCGGGGGCATATGGCTACACCTTC
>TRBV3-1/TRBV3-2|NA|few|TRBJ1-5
CASSQAGAQPQHF
TGTGCCAGCAGCCAGGCGGGGGCTCAGCCCCAGCATTTT
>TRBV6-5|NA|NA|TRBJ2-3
CASSHISGTDTQYF
TGTGCCAGCAGTCATATTAGCGGCACAGATACGCAGTATTTT
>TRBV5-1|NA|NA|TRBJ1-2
CASSLEAAQDGYTF
TGCGCCAGCAGCTTGGAGGCCGCCCAGGATGGCTACACCTTC
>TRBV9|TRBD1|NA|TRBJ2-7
CASSPTGSSSYEQYF
TGTGCCAGCAGCCCGACAGGGTCGAGCTCCTACGAGCAGTACTTC
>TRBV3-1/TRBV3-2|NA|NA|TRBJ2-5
CASSLRTFQETQYF
TGTGCCAGCAGCCTAAGAACTTTTCAAGAGACCCAGTACTTC
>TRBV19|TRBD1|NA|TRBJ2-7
CASSIDDTGVSYEQYF
TGTGCCAGTAGTATAGACGACACAGGGGTATCCTACGAGCAGTACTTC
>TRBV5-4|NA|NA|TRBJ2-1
CASSLDSYNEQFF
TGTGCCAGCAGCCTTGACAGCTACAATGAGCAGTTCTTC
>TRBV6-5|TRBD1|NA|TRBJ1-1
CASVGTATEAFF
TGTGCCAGCGTTGGGACAGCTACTGAAGCTTTCTTT
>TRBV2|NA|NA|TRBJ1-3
CASRRQLFSGNTIYF
TGTGCCAGCAGGAGACAGCTGTTCTCTGGAAACACCATATATTTT
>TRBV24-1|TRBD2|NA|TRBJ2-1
CATSEASGPSYNEQFF
TGTGCCACCAGTGAAGCTAGCGGACCTTCCTACAATGAGCAGTTCTTC
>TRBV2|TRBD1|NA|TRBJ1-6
CASSQDRGSYNSPLHF
TGTGCCAGCAGCCAGGACAGGGGCTCCTATAATTCACCCCTCCACTTT
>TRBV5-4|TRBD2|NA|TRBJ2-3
CASSPSGGRADTQYF
TGTGCCAGCAGCCCAAGCGGGGGTCGGGCAGATACGCAGTATTTT
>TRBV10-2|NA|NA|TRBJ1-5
CASSPRTQIFAGGSNQPQHF
TGCGCCAGCAGCCCCCGGACTCAAATTTTTGCAGGAGGTAGCAATCAGCCCCAGCATTTT
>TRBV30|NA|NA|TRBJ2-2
CAWSVRLTANTGELFF
TGTGCCTGGAGTGTACGTCTGACAGCGAACACCGGGGAGCTGTTTTTT
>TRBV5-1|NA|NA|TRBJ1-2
CASSPDSANYGYTF
TGCGCCAGCAGCCCGGACAGCGCTAACTATGGCTACACCTTC
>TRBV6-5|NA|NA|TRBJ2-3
CASKAGIITTHTQYF
TGTGCCAGCAAGGCCGGCATTATCACTACTCATACGCAGTATTTT
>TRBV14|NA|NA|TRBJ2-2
CASSPIKYSGAAGELFF
TGTGCCAGCAGCCCCATCAAGTACTCAGGGGCGGCCGGGGAGCTGTTTTTT
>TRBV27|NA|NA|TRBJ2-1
CASSPYDSEQFF
TGTGCCAGCAGTCCCTACGACAGTGAGCAGTTCTTC
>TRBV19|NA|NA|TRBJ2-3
CASSPQGGEGRTDTQYF
TGTGCCAGTAGTCCCCAGGGGGGCGAGGGTAGGACAGATACGCAGTATTTT
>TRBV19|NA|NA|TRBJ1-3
CASSIVAGNTIYF
TGTGCCAGTAGTATAGTAGCGGGAAACACCATATATTTT
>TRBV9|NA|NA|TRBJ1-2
CASSALGQYYGYTF
TGTGCCAGCAGCGCCCTAGGACAGTACTATGGCTACACCTTC
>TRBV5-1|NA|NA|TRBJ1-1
CASSLEALNTEAFF
TGCGCCAGCAGCTTGGAAGCCTTGAACACTGAAGCTTTCTTT
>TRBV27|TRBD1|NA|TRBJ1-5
CASRDRANQPQHF
TGTGCCAGCCGGGACAGAGCGAATCAGCCCCAGCATTTT
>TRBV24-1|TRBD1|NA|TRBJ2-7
CATSDLQGAGGQYF
TGTGCCACCAGTGATTTGCAGGGGGCCGGCGGGCAGTACTTC
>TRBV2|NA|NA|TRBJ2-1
CASYGLSGALWEQFF
TGTGCCAGCTATGGACTAAGCGGTGCCTTGTGGGAGCAGTTCTTC
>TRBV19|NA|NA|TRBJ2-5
CASSGAGETQYF
TGTGCCAGTAGTGGAGCGGGCGAGACCCAGTACTTC
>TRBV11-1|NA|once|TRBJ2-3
CASSSTGSDTQYF
TGTGCCAGCAGCTCCACCGGTTCAGATACGCAGTATTTT
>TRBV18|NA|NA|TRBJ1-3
CASSQQGSGNTIYF
TGTGCCAGCTCACAACAGGGTTCCGGAAACACCATATATTTT
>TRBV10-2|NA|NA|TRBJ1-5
CASSSGLWSNQPQHF
TGCGCCAGCAGTTCAGGGTTATGGAGCAATCAGCCCCAGCATTTT
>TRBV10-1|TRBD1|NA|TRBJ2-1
CASSESGQVTNEQFF
TGCGCCAGCAGTGAGTCGGGACAGGTCACAAATGAGCAGTTCTTC
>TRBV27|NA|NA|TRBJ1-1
CASSWGPKGTTEAFF
TGTGCCAGCAGTTGGGGCCCCAAAGGAACCACTGAAGCTTTCTTT
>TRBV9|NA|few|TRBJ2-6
CASSGRAGANVLTF
TGTGCCAGCAGCGGGAGGGCTGGGGCCAACGTCCTGACTTTC
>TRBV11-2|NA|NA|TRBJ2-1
CASSLGLKTNNEQFF
TGTGCCAGCAGCCTCGGACTCAAAACAAACAATGAGCAGTTCTTC
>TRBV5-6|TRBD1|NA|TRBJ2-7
CASSLTGGSQYEQYF
TGTGCCAGCAGCCTCACAGGGGGATCCCAATACGAGCAGTACTTC
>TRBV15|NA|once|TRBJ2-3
CATIRPQGLPTDTQYF
TGTGCCACAATCCGTCCTCAGGGGCTCCCCACAGATACGCAGTATTTT
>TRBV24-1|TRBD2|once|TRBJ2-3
CATSVASGGQSTQYF
TGTGCCACCAGTGTGGCTAGCGGGGGGCAAAGTACGCAGTATTTT
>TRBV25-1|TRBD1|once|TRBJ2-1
CASSDFLTGDEQFF
TGTGCCAGCAGTGACTTCCTGACAGGGGATGAGCAGTTCTTC
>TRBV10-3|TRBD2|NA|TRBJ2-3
CAVRLAGSTDTQYF
TGTGCCGTCAGACTAGCGGGTAGCACAGATACGCAGTATTTT
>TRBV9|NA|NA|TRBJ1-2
CASSVPTIVGGYTF
TGTGCCAGCAGCGTACCCACAATCGTCGGGGGCTACACCTTC
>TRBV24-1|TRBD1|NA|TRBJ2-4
CATSDLPGQEKYF
TGTGCCACCAGTGATCTCCCGGGACAGGAGAAGTACTTC
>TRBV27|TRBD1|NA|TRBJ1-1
CASSLSRGTEAFF
TGTGCCAGCAGTTTAAGCAGGGGGACTGAAGCTTTCTTT
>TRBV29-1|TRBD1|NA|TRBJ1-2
CSVGGQAGYTF
TGCAGCGTTGGGGGACAGGCCGGCTACACCTTC
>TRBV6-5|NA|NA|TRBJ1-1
CATHRVTEAFF
TGTGCCACCCACAGGGTAACTGAAGCTTTCTTT
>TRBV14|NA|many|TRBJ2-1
CASSQLDRAYNEQFF
TGTGCCAGCAGCCAACTAGACCGCGCCTACAATGAGCAGTTCTTC
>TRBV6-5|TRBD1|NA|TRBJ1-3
CATWRGQGSSDTIYF
TGTGCCACCTGGAGGGGACAGGGTTCTTCGGACACCATATATTTT
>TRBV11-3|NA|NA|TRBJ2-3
CASSFGGSTDTQYF
TGTGCCAGCAGCTTTGGCGGGAGCACAGATACGCAGTATTTT
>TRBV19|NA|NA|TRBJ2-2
CASSINEGLNTGELFF
TGTGCCAGTAGTATCAATGAGGGATTGAACACCGGGGAGCTGTTTTTT
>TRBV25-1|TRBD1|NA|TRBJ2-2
CASSDRQGRIGELFF
TGTGCCAGCAGTGATAGACAGGGTAGGATCGGGGAGCTGTTTTTT
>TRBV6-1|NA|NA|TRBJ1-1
CASSEVNDGEPEAFF
TGTGCCAGCAGTGAAGTTAACGACGGAGAACCTGAAGCTTTCTTT